This T cell receptor beta chain was observed in a study of control samples from healthy donors and cancer patients. Germline CDR1 LNHDA, CDR2 SQIVND (reference sequence). The germline V and J ends were trimmed by 4 bases and 1 base, with 7 bases remaining between them. There are 13 residues in the CDR3. Measured with immunoSEQ multiplex PCR; TCRdb has only the in-frame clones, and not every one. The profile covers nearly 55,000 clones, with approximately 96% appearing a single time and roughly 1.8% taken by the ten largest. What was sequenced was blood. This sequence originates from a woman aged 30 to 39 in good health. The genes are TRBV19 and TRBJ1-1; weak D call: TRBD1 (5 bases). In DNA, the CDR3 is TGTGCCAGTAGTACCCAGGGGAACACTGAAGCTTTCTTT. Residues: CASSTQGNTEAFF. Based on the CDR3 plus reference TRBV19 and TRBJ1-1, the full variable domain is DGGITQSPKYLFRKEGQNVTLSCEQNLNHDAMYWYRQDPGQGLRLIYYSQIVNDFQKGDIAEGYSVSREKKESFPLTVTSAQKNPTAFYLCASSTQGNTEAFFGQGTRLTVV.